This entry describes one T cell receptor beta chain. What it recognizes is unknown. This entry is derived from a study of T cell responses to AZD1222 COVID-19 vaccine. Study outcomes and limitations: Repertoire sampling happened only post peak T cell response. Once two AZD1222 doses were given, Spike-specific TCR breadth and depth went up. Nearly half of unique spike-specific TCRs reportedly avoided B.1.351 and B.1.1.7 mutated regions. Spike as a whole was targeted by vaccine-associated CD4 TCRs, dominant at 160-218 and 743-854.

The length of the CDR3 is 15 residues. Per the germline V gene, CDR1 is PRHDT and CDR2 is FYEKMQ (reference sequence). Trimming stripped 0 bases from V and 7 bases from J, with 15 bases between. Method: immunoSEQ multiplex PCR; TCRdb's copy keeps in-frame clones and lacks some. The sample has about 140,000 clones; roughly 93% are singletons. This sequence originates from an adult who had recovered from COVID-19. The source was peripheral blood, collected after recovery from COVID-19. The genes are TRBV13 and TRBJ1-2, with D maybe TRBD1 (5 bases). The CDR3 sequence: CASSLGGTAGGGYTF. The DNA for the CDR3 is TGTGCCAGCAGCTTAGGCGGGACGGCCGGAGGTGGCTACACCTTC. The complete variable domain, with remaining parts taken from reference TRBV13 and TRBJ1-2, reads AAGVIQSPRHLIKEKRETATLKCYPIPRHDTVYWYQQGPGQDPQFLISFYEKMQSDKGSIPDRFSAQQFSDYHSELNMSSLELGDSALYFCASSLGGTAGGGYTFGSGTRLTVV.